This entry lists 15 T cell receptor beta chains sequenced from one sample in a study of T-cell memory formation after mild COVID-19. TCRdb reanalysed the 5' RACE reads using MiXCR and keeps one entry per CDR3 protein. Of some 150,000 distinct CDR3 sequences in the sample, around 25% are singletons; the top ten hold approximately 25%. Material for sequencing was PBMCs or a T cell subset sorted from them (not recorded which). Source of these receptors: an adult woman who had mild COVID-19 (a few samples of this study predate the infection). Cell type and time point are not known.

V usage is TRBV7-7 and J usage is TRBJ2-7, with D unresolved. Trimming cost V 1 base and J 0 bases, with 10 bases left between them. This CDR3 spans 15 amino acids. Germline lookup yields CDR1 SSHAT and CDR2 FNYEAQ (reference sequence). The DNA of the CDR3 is TGTGCCAGCAGCTTAGGGTCGCAGAGCTCCTACGAGCAGTACTTC. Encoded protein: CASSLGSQSSYEQYF.

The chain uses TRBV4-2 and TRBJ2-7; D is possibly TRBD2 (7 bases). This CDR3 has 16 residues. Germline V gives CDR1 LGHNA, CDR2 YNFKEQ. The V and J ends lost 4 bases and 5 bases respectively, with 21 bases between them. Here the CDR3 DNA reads TGTGCCAGCAGCCCCCGGGGGGAGGGGGAAGTCGACGAGCAGTACTTC. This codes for CASSPRGEGEVDEQYF.

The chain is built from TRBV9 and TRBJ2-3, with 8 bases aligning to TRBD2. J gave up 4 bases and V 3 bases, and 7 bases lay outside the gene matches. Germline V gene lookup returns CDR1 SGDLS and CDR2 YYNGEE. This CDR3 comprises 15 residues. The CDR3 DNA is TGTGCCAGCAGCGACAAGACTAGCGAATCAGATACGCAGTATTTT. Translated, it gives CASSDKTSESDTQYF.

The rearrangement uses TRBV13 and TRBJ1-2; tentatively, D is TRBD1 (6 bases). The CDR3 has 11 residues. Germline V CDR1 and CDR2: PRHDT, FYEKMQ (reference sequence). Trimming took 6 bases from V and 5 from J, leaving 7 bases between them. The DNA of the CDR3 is TGTGCCAGCAGAGGGGGGTATGGCTACACCTTC. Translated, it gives CASRGGYGYTF.

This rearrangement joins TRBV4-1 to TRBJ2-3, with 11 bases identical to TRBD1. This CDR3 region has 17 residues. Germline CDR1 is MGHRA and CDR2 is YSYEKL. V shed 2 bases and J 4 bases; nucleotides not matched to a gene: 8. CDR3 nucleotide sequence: TGCGCCAGCAGCCAAACCACAGGACAGGGGGCGGCAGATACGCAGTATTTT. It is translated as CASSQTTGQGAADTQYF.

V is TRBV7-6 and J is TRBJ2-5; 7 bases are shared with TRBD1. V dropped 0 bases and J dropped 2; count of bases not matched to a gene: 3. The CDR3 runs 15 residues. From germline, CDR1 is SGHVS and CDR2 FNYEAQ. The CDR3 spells CASSLAGTVQETQYF. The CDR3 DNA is TGTGCCAGCAGCTTAGCGGGGACAGTTCAAGAGACCCAGTACTTC.

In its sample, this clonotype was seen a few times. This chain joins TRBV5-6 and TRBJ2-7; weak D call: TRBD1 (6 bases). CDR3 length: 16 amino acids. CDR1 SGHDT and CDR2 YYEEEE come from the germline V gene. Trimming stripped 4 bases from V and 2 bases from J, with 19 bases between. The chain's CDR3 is CASSPTSGADTYEQYF. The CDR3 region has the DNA TGTGCCAGCAGCCCAACCTCAGGGGCGGATACCTACGAGCAGTACTTC.

As DNA, the CDR3 is TGTGCCAGCAGCTTCTCGCTCTACGAGCAGTACTTC. Its translation: CASSFSLYEQYF. The J gene is TRBJ2-7, the V gene TRBV7-8; D is unclear. In germline, CDR1 is SGHVS, CDR2 FQNEAQ. This CDR3 is 12 amino acids long. Between the trimmed V and J ends, which lost 3 bases and 3 bases, there was a span of 6 bases.

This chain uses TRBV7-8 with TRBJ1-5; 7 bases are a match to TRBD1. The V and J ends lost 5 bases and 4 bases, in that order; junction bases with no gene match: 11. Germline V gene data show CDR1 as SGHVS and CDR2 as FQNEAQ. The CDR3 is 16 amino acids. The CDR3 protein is CASSACVGQCNQPQHF. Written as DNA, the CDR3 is TGTGCCAGCAGCGCCTGCGTGGGACAGTGTAATCAGCCCCAGCATTTT.

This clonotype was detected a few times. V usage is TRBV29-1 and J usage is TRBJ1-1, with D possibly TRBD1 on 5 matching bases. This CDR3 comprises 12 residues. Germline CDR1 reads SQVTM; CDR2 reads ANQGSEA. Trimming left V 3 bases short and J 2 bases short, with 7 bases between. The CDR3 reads CSVDGGNTEAFF. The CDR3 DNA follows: TGCAGCGTTGATGGGGGAAACACTGAAGCTTTCTTT.

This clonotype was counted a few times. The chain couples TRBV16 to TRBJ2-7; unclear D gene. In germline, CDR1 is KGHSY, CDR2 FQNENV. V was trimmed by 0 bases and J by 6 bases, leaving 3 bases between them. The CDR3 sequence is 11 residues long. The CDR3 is CASSQSTEQYF. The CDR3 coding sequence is TGTGCCAGCAGCCAATCGACCGAGCAGTACTTC.

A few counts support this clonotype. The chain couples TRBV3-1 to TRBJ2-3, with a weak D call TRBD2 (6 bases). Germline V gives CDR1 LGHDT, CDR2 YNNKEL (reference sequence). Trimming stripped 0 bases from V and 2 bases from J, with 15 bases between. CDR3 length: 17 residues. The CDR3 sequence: CASSQEGLGGYTDTQYF. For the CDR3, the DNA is TGTGCCAGCAGCCAAGAAGGTCTTGGGGGGTACACAGATACGCAGTATTTT.

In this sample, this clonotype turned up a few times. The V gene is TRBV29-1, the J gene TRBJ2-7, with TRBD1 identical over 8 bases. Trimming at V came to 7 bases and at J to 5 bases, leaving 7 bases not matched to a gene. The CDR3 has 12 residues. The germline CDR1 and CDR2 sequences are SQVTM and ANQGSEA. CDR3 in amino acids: CSGGQGGDEQYF. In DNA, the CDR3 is TGCAGCGGAGGACAGGGCGGGGACGAGCAGTACTTC.

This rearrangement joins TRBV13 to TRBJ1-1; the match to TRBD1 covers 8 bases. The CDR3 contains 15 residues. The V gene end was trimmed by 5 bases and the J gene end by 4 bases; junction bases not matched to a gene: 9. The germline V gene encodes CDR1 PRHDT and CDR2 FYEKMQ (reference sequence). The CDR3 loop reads CASSPDRERGTEAFF. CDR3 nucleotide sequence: TGTGCCAGCAGCCCGGACAGGGAAAGAGGCACTGAAGCTTTCTTT.

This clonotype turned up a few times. CDR3 nucleotides: TGTGCCAGCAGTGAGACAGACAATAGCAATCAGCCCCAGCATTTT. It yields the protein CASSETDNSNQPQHF. The chain uses TRBV6-2 or TRBV6-3 and TRBJ1-5; D might be TRBD1 (5 bases). The CDR3 has 15 residues. Germline V gives CDR1 MNHEY, CDR2 SVGEGT. V lost 5 bases and J 0 bases, leaving 11 bases between the germline ends.